This TCR beta chain was recorded in a study of shared clonotypes between healthy human individuals. Each cell subset's genomic DNA was divided evenly among several immunoSEQ plates. Authors' methods: ImmunoSEQ only sent back junction sequences with no quality scores, so filtering was done differently. The data were produced by immunoSEQ multiplex PCR, yet TCRdb's version contains in-frame clones alone and is incomplete. V, J and clone size are those of that table, while D and trimming were read from the DNA. The table shows about half a million clones, with more than 75% occurring only once. V gave up 5 bases and J gave up 5 bases, with 18 bases separating them. The germline V gene has CDR1 SGHTA and CDR2 FQGNSA. This CDR3 comprises 15 residues. Donors included only healthy HIV-negative adults lacking recent acute infections or vaccinations.

The V gene is TRBV7-2, the J gene TRBJ1-2; D is perhaps TRBD1 (6 bases). This receptor was taken from a woman between 35 and 50 years old in good health. Some clones in this sample may be carry-over from other donors' samples. Material: PBMCs. The CDR3 protein is CASSLRQAAGYGYTF. The CDR3 DNA sequence: TGTGCCAGCAGCCTTCGACAGGCCGCGGGGTATGGCTACACCTTC.